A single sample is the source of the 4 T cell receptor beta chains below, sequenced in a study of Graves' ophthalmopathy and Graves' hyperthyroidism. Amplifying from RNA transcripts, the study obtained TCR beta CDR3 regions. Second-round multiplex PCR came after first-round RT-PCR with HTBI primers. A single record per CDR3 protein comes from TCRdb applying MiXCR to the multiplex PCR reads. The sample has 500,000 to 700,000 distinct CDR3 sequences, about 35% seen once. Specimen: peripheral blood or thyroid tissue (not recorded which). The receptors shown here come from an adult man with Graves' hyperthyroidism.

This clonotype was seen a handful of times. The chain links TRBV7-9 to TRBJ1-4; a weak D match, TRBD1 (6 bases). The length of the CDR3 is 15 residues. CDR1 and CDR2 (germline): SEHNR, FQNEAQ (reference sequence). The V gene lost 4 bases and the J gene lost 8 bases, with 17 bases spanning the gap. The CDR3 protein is CASSSASGGSEKLFF. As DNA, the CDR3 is TGTGCCAGCAGCTCCGCCTCGGGGGGCTCGGAAAAACTGTTTTTT.

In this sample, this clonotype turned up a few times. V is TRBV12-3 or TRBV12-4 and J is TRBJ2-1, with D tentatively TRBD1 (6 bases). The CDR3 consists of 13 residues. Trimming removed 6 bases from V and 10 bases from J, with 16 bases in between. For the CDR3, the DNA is TGTGCCAGCAGATCCTACAGGGTAGGAGAGCAGTTCTTC. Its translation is CASRSYRVGEQFF.

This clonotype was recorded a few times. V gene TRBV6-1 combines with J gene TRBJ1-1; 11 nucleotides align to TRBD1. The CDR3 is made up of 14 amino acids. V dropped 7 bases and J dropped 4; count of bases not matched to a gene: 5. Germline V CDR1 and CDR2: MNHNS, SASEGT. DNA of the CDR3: TGTGCCAGCAATGGACAGGGGGCGCGCACTGAAGCTTTCTTT. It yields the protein CASNGQGARTEAFF.

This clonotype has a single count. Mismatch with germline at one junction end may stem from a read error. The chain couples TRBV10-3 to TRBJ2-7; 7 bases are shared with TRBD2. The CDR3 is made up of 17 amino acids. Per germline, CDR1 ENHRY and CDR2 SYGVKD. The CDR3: CATSPSQPRGNSYEQYF. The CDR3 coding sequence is TGTGCCACCAGTCCCTCCCAGCCGCGGGGGAACTCCTACGAGCAGTACTTC.